This T cell receptor beta chain is from a study of PD-1 blockade in classical Hodgkin lymphoma. Whole-study findings and limits: CD4+ TCR diversity, unlike CD8+, rose significantly by C4D1. Compared with healthy donors, newly diagnosed patients reportedly showed lower baseline TCR diversity.

Method: immunoSEQ multiplex PCR; TCRdb's copy keeps in-frame clones and lacks some. The profile shows around 65,000 clones, roughly nine tenths of them singletons. CDR3 length: 11 amino acids. Per germline, CDR1 DFQATT and CDR2 SNEGSKA (reference sequence). V shed 5 bases and J 6 bases; nucleotides not matched to a gene: 4. In regard to this clone: What it binds is unknown.

Every patient had relapsed following autologous stem cell transplantation, and cohorts differed in brentuximab vedotin exposure. The chain has TRBV20-1 and TRBJ2-7, with 7 nucleotides matching TRBD2. The sample consisted of peripheral blood mononuclear cells (PBMCs), taken at baseline. The sequence came from a human donor with classical Hodgkin lymphoma. The CDR3 reads CSAPGTTEQYF. The CDR3 DNA is TGCAGTGCTCCTGGGACTACCGAGCAGTACTTC.